This T cell receptor beta chain appears in the sequencing data of a study of monozygotic twins with inflammatory bowel disease. CDR1 is MNHEY, CDR2 SVGAGI, per germline. This CDR3 comprises 14 residues. Each of the TCR libraries took around 3.5 ug of total RNA. Addition of UMIs with a 6-nucleotide sample barcode was achieved by template switching. TCRdb reanalyzed the 5' RACE reads, giving one entry per CDR3 protein sequence and no DNA. The sample table includes around 200,000 distinct CDR3 sequences. Comment on this clonotype: The antigen remains undetermined.

Findings of the study overall: Relative clonotype sharing with others was diminished in IBD patients versus healthy twins, particularly with disease activity.

Investigators pulled total RNA out of whole blood and did not sort T cells. The chain has TRBV6-5 and TRBJ1-4; the TRBD1 assignment by TCRdb is unverifiable without DNA. Sequenced sample: blood. The TCR was taken from a human donor with ulcerative colitis or Crohn's disease, or a healthy co-twin of an affected twin (not recorded which). The CDR3 reads CASSYLGAGEKLFF.